This is a list of T cell receptor beta chains from one sample in a study of CD8 T cells in ankylosing spondylitis. In TCRdb, the 5' RACE reads were re-called with MiXCR into one record per CDR3 protein. The sample holds about 190,000 distinct CDR3 sequences, roughly 13% seen once. The sequencing sample was made of blood, either unsorted or a sorted T cell fraction (not recorded which). These TCRs come from a female donor with ankylosing spondylitis or in good health (not recorded which). The CDR3 runs from the conserved cysteine through the conserved F or W. Each record gives: clone size, CDR3 length, D gene, V gene, J gene, CDR3 protein, CDR3 DNA. A D gene is named only where the DNA matches it firmly. Only some rows state a clone size, as once, few, many or a class for expanded clones.

.,15,TRBD2,TRBV10-3,TRBJ2-7,CAISGGLAGASEQYF,TGTGCCATCAGTGGGGGACTAGCGGGAGCTTCCGAGCAGTACTTC
.,15,TRBD1,TRBV29-1,TRBJ1-2,CSGWGAGQGPYGYTF,TGCAGCGGGTGGGGGGCCGGACAGGGTCCCTATGGCTACACCTTC
many,16,TRBD2,TRBV4-3,TRBJ2-1,CASSQVGSGGYNEQFF,TGCGCCAGCAGCCAAGTGGGTAGCGGGGGGTACAATGAGCAGTTCTTC
many,14,TRBD1,TRBV3-1,TRBJ2-7,CASSRLQGAFEQYF,TGTGCCAGCAGCCGATTACAGGGGGCTTTCGAGCAGTACTTC
many,16,TRBD1,TRBV5-1,TRBJ2-3,CASSARTGFVTDTQYF,TGCGCCAGCAGCGCAAGGACAGGGTTCGTCACAGATACGCAGTATTTT
few,15,.,TRBV7-2,TRBJ2-5,CASSSPGRLPKTQYF,TGTGCCAGCAGCTCTCCCGGTAGACTCCCCAAGACCCAGTACTTC
many,12,TRBD1,TRBV29-1,TRBJ1-1,CSGIRGSTEAFF,TGCAGCGGAATCAGGGGGAGCACTGAAGCTTTCTTT
.,16,.,TRBV20-1,TRBJ2-1,CSAYGDLAGSRNEQFF,TGCAGTGCTTACGGGGATCTAGCCGGGAGTCGGAATGAGCAGTTCTTC
few,15,.,TRBV18,TRBJ1-5,CASSPEGMGNQPQHF,TGTGCCAGCTCACCCGAGGGTATGGGCAATCAGCCCCAGCATTTT
.,14,TRBD1,TRBV6-2/TRBV6-3,TRBJ2-1,CASSYLQGVGEQFF,TGTGCCAGCAGTTACTTACAGGGGGTCGGCGAGCAGTTCTTC
many,14,.,TRBV14,TRBJ1-4,CASNTGPRGEKLFF,TGTGCCAGCAACACGGGACCCCGCGGGGAAAAACTGTTTTTT
.,12,TRBD1,TRBV12-3/TRBV12-4,TRBJ1-2,CASSLGQGGYTF,TGTGCCAGCAGTTTAGGACAGGGAGGCTACACCTTC
many,9,.,TRBV20-1,TRBJ1-1,CSPGGEAFF,TGCAGCCCGGGGGGTGAAGCTTTCTTT
many,16,TRBD1,TRBV18,TRBJ2-5,CASSPRSWTGEETQYF,TGTGCCAGCTCACCTCGCAGTTGGACAGGGGAAGAGACCCAGTACTTC
many,15,.,TRBV24-1,TRBJ1-1,CATSDRGTANTEAFF,TGTGCCACCAGTGATCGCGGGACGGCGAATACTGAAGCTTTCTTT
.,18,TRBD2,TRBV2,TRBJ2-1,CASWDPGLATGWGDEQFF,TGTGCCAGCTGGGATCCGGGACTAGCGACTGGGTGGGGTGATGAGCAGTTCTTC
few,13,.,TRBV7-2,TRBJ1-5,CASSPLIDQPQHF,TGTGCCAGCAGCCCACTCATAGATCAGCCCCAGCATTTT
many,15,TRBD2,TRBV5-6,TRBJ2-1,CASSPPSGRVYEQFF,TGTGCCAGCAGCCCCCCTAGCGGGAGGGTTTATGAGCAGTTCTTC
few,14,.,TRBV27,TRBJ2-3,CASSLGSRTDTQYF,TGTGCCAGCAGTTTAGGGTCACGCACAGATACGCAGTATTTT
many,13,TRBD1,TRBV20-1,TRBJ2-5,CSAPRTGEETQYF,TGCAGTGCTCCTAGGACAGGGGAGGAGACCCAGTACTTC
many,12,.,TRBV28,TRBJ2-1,CASSVPGNEQFF,TGTGCCAGCAGTGTCCCGGGGAATGAGCAGTTCTTC
many,15,.,TRBV5-1,TRBJ1-1,CASNSGNTMNTEAFF,TGCGCCAGCAATAGCGGAAACACTATGAACACTGAAGCTTTCTTT
many,18,TRBD1,TRBV10-3,TRBJ2-6,CAISNAGTGASGANVLTF,TGTGCCATCTCCAACGCGGGGACAGGGGCCTCTGGGGCCAACGTCCTGACTTTC
many,14,.,TRBV7-6,TRBJ1-3,CASSLIASGNTIYF,TGTGCCAGCAGCTTAATAGCCTCTGGAAACACCATATATTTT
many,17,.,TRBV10-3,TRBJ1-5,CAISGSPGTGGNQPQHF,TGTGCCATCAGTGGTTCACCCGGGACGGGGGGCAATCAGCCCCAGCATTTT
many,14,.,TRBV29-1,TRBJ2-5,CSVENEGELETQYF,TGCAGCGTTGAGAATGAGGGGGAATTGGAGACCCAGTACTTC
.,15,.,TRBV18,TRBJ1-4,CASSPSMGVNEKLFF,TGTGCCAGCTCACCATCCATGGGAGTTAATGAAAAACTGTTTTTT
.,14,TRBD1,TRBV11-3,TRBJ2-3,CASSTSQGADTQYF,TGTGCCAGCAGCACTTCACAGGGGGCAGATACGCAGTATTTT
many,16,TRBD2,TRBV7-3,TRBJ2-1,CASSLTQLAGLNEQFF,TGTGCCAGCAGCTTAACCCAACTAGCGGGGCTCAATGAGCAGTTCTTC
many,15,.,TRBV30,TRBJ1-4,CAWSSFRDLGEKLFF,TGTGCCTGGAGTTCTTTCCGGGACCTAGGGGAAAAACTGTTTTTT
.,11,.,TRBV29-1,TRBJ2-2,CSAGDTGELFF,TGCAGCGCCGGAGACACCGGGGAGCTGTTTTTT
many,15,.,TRBV7-9,TRBJ2-2,CASNGLAGGSGELFF,TGTGCCAGCAACGGACTGGCGGGCGGATCCGGGGAGCTGTTTTTT
many,16,TRBD2,TRBV4-3,TRBJ2-3,CASSPDGTSDTDTQYF,TGCGCCAGCAGCCCCGACGGGACTAGCGACACAGATACGCAGTATTTT
many,11,.,TRBV12-3/TRBV12-4,TRBJ1-4,CASSFQHKLFF,TGTGCCAGCAGTTTTCAGCATAAGCTGTTTTTT